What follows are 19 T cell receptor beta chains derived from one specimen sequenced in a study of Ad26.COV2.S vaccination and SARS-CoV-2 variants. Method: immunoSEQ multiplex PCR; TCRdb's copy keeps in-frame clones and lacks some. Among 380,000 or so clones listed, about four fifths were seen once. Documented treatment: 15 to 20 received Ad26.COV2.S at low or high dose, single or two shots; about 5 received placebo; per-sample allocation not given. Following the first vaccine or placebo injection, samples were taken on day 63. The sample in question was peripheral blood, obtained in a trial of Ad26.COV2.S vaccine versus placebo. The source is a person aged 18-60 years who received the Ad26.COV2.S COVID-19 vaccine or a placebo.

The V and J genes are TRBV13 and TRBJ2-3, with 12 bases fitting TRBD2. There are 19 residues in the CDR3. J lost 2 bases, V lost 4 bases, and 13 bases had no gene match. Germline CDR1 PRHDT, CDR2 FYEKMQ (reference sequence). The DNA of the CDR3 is TGTGCCAGCAGCTCACGAGAGAAGCCTAGCGGGAGGGACACAGATACGCAGTATTTT. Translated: CASSSREKPSGRDTDTQYF. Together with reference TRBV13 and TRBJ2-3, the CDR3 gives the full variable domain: AAGVIQSPRHLIKEKRETATLKCYPIPRHDTVYWYQQGPGQDPQFLISFYEKMQSDKGSIPDRFSAQQFSDYHSELNMSSLELGDSALYFCASSSREKPSGRDTDTQYFGPGTRLTVL.

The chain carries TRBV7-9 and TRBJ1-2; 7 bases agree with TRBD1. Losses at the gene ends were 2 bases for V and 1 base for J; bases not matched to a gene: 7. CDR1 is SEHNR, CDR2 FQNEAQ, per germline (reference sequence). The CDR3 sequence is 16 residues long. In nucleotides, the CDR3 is TGTGCCAGCAGCTTATCCGGGACAGCCTTTAACTATGGCTACACCTTC. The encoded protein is CASSLSGTAFNYGYTF. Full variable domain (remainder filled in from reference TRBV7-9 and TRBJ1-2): DTGVSQNPRHKITKRGQNVTFRCDPISEHNRLYWYRQTLGQGPEFLTYFQNEAQLEKSRLLSDRFSAERPKGSFSTLEIQRTEQGDSAMYLCASSLSGTAFNYGYTFGSGTRLTVV.

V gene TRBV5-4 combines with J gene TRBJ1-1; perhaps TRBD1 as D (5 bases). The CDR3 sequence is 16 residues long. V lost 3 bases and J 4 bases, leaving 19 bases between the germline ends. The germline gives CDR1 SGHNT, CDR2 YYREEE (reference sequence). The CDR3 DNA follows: TGTGCCAGCAGCTCGGCGTTGGGACCGGGGGGCACTGAAGCTTTCTTT. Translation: CASSSALGPGGTEAFF.

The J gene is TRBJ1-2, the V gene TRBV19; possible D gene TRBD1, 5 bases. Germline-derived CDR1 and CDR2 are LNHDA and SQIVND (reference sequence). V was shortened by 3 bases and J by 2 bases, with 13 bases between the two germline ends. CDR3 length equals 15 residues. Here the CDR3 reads CASSMGGADNYGYTF. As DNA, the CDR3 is TGTGCCAGTAGTATGGGGGGAGCTGACAACTATGGCTACACCTTC.

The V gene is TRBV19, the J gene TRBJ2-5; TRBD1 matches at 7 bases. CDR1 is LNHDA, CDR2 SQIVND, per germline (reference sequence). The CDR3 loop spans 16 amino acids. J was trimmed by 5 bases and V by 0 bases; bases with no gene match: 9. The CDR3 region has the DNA TGTGCCAGTAGTATAGATAAGTACAGGGGCTTGGAGACCCAGTACTTC. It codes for CASSIDKYRGLETQYF.

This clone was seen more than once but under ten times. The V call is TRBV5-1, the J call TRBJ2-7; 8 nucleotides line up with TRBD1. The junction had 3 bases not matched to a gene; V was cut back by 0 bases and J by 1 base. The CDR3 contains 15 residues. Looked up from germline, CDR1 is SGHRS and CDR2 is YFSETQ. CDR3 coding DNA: TGCGCCAGCAGCTTGGAGGACAGGGCGTCCTACGAGCAGTACTTC. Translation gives CASSLEDRASYEQYF. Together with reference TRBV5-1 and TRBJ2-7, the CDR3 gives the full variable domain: KAGVTQTPRYLIKTRGQQVTLSCSPISGHRSVSWYQQTPGQGLQFLFEYFSETQRNKGNFPGRFSGRQFSNSRSEMNVSTLELGDSALYLCASSLEDRASYEQYFGPGTRLTVT.

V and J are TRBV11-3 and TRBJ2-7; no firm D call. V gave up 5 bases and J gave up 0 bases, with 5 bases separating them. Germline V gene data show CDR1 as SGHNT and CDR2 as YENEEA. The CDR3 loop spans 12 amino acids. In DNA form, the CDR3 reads TGTGCCAGCAGCGTCAGCTCCTACGAGCAGTACTTC. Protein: CASSVSSYEQYF.

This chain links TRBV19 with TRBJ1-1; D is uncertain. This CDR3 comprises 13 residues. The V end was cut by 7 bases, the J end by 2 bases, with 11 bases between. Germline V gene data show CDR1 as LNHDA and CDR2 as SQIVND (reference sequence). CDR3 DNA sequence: TGTGCCAGTACGAAGACGGGAAACACTGAAGCTTTCTTT. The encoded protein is CASTKTGNTEAFF.

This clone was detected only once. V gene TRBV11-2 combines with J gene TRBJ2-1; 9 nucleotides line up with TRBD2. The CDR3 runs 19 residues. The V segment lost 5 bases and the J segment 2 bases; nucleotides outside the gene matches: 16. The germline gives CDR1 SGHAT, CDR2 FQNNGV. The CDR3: CASSPYTRGLAGPYNEQFF. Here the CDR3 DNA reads TGTGCCAGCAGCCCCTACACGAGGGGGCTAGCGGGACCCTACAATGAGCAGTTCTTC.

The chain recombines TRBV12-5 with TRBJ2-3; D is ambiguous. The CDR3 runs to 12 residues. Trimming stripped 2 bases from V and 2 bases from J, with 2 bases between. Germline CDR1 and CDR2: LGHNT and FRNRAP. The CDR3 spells CASGLHTDTQYF. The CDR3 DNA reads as TGTGCTAGTGGTTTGCACACAGATACGCAGTATTTT.

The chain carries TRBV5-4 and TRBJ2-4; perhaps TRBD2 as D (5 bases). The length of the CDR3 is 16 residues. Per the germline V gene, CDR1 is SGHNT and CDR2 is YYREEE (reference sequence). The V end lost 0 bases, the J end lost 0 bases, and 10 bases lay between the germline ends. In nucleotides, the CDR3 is TGTGCCAGCAGCTTGGCCCCCGGGGTAGCCAAAAACATTCAGTACTTC. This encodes CASSLAPGVAKNIQYF.

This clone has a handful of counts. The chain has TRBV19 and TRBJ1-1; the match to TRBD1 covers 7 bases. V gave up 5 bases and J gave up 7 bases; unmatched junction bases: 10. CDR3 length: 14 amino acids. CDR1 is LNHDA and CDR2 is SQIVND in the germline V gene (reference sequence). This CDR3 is CASSPRQGWGEAFF. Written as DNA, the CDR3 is TGTGCCAGTAGTCCGCGACAGGGCTGGGGTGAAGCTTTCTTT.

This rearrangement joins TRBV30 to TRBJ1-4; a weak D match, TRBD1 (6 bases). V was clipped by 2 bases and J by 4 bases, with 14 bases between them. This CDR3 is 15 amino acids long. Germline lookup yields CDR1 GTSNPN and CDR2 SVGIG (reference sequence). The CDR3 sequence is CAWSPDRRYNEKLFF. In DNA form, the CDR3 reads TGTGCCTGGAGTCCAGACAGGCGCTATAATGAAAAACTGTTTTTT.

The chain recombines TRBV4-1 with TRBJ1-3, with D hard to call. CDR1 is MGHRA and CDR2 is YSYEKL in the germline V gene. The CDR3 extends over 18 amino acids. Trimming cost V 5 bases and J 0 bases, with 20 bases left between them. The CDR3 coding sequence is TGCGCCAGCAGCTCAAGGCGGCCTCGGCACTACTCTGGAAACACCATATATTTT. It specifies CASSSRRPRHYSGNTIYF.

The CDR3: CASTQGTSGNTQYF. For the CDR3, the DNA is TGTGCCAGCACCCAAGGGACTAGCGGAAATACGCAGTATTTT. The genes are TRBV5-4 and TRBJ2-3; 11 nucleotides line up with TRBD2. The CDR3 length is 14 residues. Trimming took 6 bases from V and 7 from J; bases not matched to a gene: 7. Germline V CDR1 and CDR2: SGHNT, YYREEE (reference sequence).

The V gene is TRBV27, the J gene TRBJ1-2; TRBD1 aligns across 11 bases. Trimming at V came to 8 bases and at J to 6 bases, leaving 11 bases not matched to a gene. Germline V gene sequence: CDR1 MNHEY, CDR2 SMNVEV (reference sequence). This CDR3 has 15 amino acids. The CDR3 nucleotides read TGTGCCAGCGGCCGGGACGGGGGACAGGGGGATGGCTACACCTTC. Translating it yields CASGRDGGQGDGYTF.

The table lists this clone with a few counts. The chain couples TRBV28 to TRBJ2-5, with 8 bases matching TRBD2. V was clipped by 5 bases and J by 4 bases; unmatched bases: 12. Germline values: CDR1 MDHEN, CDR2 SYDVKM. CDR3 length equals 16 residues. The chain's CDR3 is CASSHSGFSGAETQYF. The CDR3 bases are TGTGCCAGCAGTCACAGTGGGTTTAGCGGGGCAGAGACCCAGTACTTC.

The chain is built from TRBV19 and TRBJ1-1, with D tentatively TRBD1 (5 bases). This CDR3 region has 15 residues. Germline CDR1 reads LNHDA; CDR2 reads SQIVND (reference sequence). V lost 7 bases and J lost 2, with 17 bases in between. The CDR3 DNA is TGTGCCAGTACCCCATTCCTCGGGACCAACACTGAAGCTTTCTTT. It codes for CASTPFLGTNTEAFF.

Written as DNA, the CDR3 is TGTGCCAGCAGCCTCCGGGACGAATACAATGAGCAGTTCTTC. The encoded protein is CASSLRDEYNEQFF. The chain joins TRBV2 to TRBJ2-1; D may be TRBD1 or TRBD2 (5 bases each). The CDR3 consists of 14 residues. The ends were cut back, 6 bases at V and 4 bases at J, with 13 bases in the middle. Looked up from germline, CDR1 is SNHLY and CDR2 is FYNNEI.